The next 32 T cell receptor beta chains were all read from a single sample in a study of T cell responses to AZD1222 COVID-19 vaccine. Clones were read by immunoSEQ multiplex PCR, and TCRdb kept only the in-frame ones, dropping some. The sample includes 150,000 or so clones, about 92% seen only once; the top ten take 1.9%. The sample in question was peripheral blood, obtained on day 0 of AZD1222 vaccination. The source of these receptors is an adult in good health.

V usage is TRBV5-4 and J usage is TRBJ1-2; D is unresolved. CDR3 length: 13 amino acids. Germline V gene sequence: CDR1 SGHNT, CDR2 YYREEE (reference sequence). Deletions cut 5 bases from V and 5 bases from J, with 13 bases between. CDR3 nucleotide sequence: TGTGCCAGCAGTTCACACACCCTTTATGGCTACACCTTC. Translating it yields CASSSHTLYGYTF.

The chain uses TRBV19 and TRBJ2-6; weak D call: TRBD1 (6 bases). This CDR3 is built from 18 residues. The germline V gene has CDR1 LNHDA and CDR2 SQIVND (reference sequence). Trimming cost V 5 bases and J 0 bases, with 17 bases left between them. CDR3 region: CASSLQTGSDSGANVLTF. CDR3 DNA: TGTGCCAGTAGTCTTCAGACAGGCTCGGACTCTGGGGCCAACGTCCTGACTTTC.

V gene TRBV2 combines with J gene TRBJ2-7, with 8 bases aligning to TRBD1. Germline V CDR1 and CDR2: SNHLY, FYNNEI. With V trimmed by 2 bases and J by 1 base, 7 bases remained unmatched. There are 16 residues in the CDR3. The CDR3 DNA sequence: TGTGCCAGCAGTGAAACTCAGGGGGCGGATTCCTACGAGCAGTACTTC. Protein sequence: CASSETQGADSYEQYF.

CDR3 DNA: TGTGCCAGCAGTGAAGCGGGAGGGACAGGGGCCTCCCGAATGGAGACCCAGTACTTC. It encodes CASSEAGGTGASRMETQYF. This chain joins TRBV2 and TRBJ2-5, with 10 bases lining up with TRBD1. The CDR3 runs to 19 residues. The trim removed 0 bases at V and 5 bases at J, leaving 15 bases unmatched. Germline CDR1 is SNHLY and CDR2 is FYNNEI.

CDR3 nucleotide sequence: TGTGCCAGTAGTAAACCCACAGGGGGTAGGAACACCGGGGAGCTGTTTTTT. This codes for CASSKPTGGRNTGELFF. The chain has TRBV19 and TRBJ2-2; 8 bases are shared with TRBD1. V lost 4 bases and J lost 1; bases outside the gene matches: 8. Germline V gene data show CDR1 as LNHDA and CDR2 as SQIVND (reference sequence). The CDR3 contains 17 residues.

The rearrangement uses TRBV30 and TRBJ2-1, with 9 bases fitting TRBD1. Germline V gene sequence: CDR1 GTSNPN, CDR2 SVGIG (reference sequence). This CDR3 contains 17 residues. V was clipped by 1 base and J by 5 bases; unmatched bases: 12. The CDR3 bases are TGTGCCTGGAGTGGAGGGACAGGGCCCCGTGAGCACAATGAGCAGTTCTTC. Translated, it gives CAWSGGTGPREHNEQFF.

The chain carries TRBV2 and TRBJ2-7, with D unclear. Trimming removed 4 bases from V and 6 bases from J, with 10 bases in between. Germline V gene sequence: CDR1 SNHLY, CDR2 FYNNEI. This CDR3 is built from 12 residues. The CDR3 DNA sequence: TGTGCCAGCAGTGGGGCCGGTGGCGAGCAGTACTTC. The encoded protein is CASSGAGGEQYF.

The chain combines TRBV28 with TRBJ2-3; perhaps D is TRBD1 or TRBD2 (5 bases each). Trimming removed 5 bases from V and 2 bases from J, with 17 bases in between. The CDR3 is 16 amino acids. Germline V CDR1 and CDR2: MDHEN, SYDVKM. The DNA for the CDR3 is TGTGCCAGCAGTCGAGTGGGGGTGGGTGTCACAGATACGCAGTATTTT. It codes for CASSRVGVGVTDTQYF.

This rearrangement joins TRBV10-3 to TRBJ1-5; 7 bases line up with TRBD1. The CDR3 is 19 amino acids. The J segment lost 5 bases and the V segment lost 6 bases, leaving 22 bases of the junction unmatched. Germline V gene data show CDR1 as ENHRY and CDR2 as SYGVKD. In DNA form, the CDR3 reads TGTGCCATCAGCCACAGCCGGGACAGAGTCGGTTTGTTGGATCAGCCCCAGCATTTT. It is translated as CAISHSRDRVGLLDQPQHF.

The CDR3, as DNA: TGTGCCAGCTCACCACCGTTGCAGGGAACGGGGGATACGCAGTATTTT. It specifies CASSPPLQGTGDTQYF. The genes are TRBV18 and TRBJ2-3; either TRBD1 or TRBD2 may supply D (5 bases each). Germline-derived CDR1 and CDR2 are KGHSH and LQKENI. CDR3 size: 16 residues. Trimming shortened V by 0 bases and J by 6 bases, and 16 bases separated the two germline ends.

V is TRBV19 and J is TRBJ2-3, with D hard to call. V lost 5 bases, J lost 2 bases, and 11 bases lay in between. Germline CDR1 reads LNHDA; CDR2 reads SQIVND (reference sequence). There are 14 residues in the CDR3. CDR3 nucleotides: TGTGCCAGTAGTTCTGGGGTCCTCACAGATACGCAGTATTTT. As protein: CASSSGVLTDTQYF. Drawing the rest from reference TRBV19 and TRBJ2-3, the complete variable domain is DGGITQSPKYLFRKEGQNVTLSCEQNLNHDAMYWYRQDPGQGLRLIYYSQIVNDFQKGDIAEGYSVSREKKESFPLTVTSAQKNPTAFYLCASSSGVLTDTQYFGPGTRLTVL.

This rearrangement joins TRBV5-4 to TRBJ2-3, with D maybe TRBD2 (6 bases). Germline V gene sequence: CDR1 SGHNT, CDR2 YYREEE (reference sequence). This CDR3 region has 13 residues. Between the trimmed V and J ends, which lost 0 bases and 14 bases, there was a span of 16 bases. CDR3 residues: CASSLGTYRGWYF. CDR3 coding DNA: TGTGCCAGCAGCTTGGGGACATATCGGGGGTGGTATTTT.

The CDR3 DNA follows: TGTGCCAGCAGAGCCCGGGACAGGGGGCAGGAGACCCAGTACTTC. Translating it yields CASRARDRGQETQYF. The chain joins TRBV2 to TRBJ2-5, with TRBD1 matching over 12 bases. This CDR3 comprises 15 residues. CDR1 and CDR2 (germline): SNHLY, FYNNEI. V trimming: 6 bases; J trimming: 5 bases; junction bases outside the gene matches: 7.

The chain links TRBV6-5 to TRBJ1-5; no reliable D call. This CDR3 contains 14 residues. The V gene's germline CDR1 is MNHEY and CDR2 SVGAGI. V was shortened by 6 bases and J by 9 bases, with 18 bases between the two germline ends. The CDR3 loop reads CASRVSLAKRPQHF. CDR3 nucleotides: TGTGCCAGCAGAGTCAGTCTGGCGAAGCGGCCCCAGCATTTT.

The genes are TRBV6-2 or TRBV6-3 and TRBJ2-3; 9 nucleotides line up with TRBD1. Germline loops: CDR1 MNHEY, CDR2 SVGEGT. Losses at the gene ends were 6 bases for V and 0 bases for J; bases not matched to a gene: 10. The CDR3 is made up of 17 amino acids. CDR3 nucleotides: TGTGCCAGCAGCTTCCTGGGGACAGGGACTAGCACAGATACGCAGTATTTT. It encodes CASSFLGTGTSTDTQYF.

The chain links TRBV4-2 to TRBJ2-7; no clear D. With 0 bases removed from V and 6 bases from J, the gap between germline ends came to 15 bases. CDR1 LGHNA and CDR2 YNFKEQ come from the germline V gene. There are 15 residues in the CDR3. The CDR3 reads CASSQDFRIRGEQYF. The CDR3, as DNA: TGTGCCAGCAGCCAAGATTTCCGGATCAGAGGCGAGCAGTACTTC.

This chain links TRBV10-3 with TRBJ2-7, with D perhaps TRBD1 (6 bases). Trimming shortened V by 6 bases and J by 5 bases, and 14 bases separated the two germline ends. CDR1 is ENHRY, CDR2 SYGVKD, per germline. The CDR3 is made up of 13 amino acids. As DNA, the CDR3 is TGTGCCATCAGCGAAACAGGGAGCGACGAGCAGTACTTC. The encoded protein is CAISETGSDEQYF.

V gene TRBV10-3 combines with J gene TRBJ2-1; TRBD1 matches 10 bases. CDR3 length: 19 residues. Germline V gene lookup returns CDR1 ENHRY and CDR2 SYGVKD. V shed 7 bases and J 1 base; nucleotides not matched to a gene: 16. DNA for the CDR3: TGTGCCATCAAGCCGGGACAGGGGATGAGGGGAGGATCCTACAATGAGCAGTTCTTC. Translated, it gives CAIKPGQGMRGGSYNEQFF.

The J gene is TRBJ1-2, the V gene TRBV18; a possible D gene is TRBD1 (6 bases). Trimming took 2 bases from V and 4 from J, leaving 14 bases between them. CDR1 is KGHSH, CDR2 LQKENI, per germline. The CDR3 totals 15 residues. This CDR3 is CASSPFGQGPYGYTF. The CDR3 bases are TGTGCCAGCTCACCATTTGGCCAGGGGCCCTATGGCTACACCTTC.

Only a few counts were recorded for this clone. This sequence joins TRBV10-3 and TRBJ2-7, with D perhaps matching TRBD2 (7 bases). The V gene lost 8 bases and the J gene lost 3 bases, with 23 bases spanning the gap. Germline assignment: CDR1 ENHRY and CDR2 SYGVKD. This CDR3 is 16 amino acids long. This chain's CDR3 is CAIGGAGAILFYEQYF. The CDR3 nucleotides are TGTGCCATCGGGGGGGCAGGGGCCATTCTTTTCTACGAGCAGTACTTC.

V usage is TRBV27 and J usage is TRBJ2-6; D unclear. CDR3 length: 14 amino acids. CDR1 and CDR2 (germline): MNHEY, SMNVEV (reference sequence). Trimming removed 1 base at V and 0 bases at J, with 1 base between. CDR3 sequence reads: CASSLYSGANVLTF. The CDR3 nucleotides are TGTGCCAGCAGTTTATACTCTGGGGCCAACGTCCTGACTTTC.

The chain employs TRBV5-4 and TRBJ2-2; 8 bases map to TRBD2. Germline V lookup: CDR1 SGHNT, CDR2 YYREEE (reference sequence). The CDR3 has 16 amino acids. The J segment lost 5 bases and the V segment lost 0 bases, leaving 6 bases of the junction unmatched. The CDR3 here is CASSLARGGPTGELFF. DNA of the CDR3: TGTGCCAGCAGCTTGGCCCGCGGGGGGCCAACCGGGGAGCTGTTTTTT.

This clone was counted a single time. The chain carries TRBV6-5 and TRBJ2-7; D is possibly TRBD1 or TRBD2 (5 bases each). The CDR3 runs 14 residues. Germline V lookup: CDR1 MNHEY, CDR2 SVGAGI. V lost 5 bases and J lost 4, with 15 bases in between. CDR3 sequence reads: CASSTRGSSYEQYF. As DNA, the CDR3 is TGTGCCAGCAGTACCCGGGGCTCCTCTTACGAGCAGTACTTC.

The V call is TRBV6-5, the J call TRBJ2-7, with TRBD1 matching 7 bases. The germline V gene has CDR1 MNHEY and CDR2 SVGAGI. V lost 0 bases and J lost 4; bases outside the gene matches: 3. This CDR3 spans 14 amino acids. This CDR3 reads CASSYSGTVYEQYF. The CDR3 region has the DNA TGTGCCAGCAGTTACTCCGGGACAGTATACGAGCAGTACTTC.

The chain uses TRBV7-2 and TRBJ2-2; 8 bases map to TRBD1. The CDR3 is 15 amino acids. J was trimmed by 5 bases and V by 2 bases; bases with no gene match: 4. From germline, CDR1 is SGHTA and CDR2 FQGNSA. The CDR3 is CASSLTGGRTGELFF. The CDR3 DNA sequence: TGTGCCAGCAGCTTAACAGGGGGGCGGACCGGGGAGCTGTTTTTT.

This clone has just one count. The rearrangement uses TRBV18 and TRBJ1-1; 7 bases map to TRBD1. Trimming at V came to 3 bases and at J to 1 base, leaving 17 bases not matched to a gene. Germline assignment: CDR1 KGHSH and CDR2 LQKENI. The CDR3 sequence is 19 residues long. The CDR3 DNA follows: TGTGCCAGCTCACCTAACCCCCTCCGGCTGGGACAGCCGAACACTGAAGCTTTCTTT. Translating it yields CASSPNPLRLGQPNTEAFF.

This CDR3 reads CASSLSGARTDTQYF. In DNA form, the CDR3 reads TGTGCCAGCTCACTCTCGGGAGCTCGCACAGATACGCAGTATTTT. The chain is built from TRBV18 and TRBJ2-3, with a possible D match to TRBD2 (6 bases). The CDR3 is 15 amino acids. Germline V gives CDR1 KGHSH, CDR2 LQKENI. Trimming left V 4 bases short and J 1 base short, with 12 bases between.

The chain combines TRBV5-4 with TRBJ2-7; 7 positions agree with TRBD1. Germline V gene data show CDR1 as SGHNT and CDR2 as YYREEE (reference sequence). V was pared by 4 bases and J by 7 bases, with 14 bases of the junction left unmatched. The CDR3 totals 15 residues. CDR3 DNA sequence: TGTGCCAGCAGCCCCACTGGGACAGACAGTCGTGAGCAGTACTTC. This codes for CASSPTGTDSREQYF. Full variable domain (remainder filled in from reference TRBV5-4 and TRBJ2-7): ETGVTQSPTHLIKTRGQQVTLRCSSQSGHNTVSWYQQALGQGPQFIFQYYREEENGRGNFPPRFSGLQFPNYSSELNVNALELDDSALYLCASSPTGTDSREQYFGPGTRLTVT.

The CDR3 sequence is CASSPTGATEAFF. In DNA, the CDR3 is TGTGCCAGCTCACCCACAGGGGCCACTGAAGCTTTCTTT. The gene calls are TRBV18 and TRBJ1-1; the match to TRBD1 covers 7 bases. V was clipped by 3 bases and J by 4 bases; unmatched bases: 2. This CDR3 is built from 13 residues. Germline values: CDR1 KGHSH, CDR2 LQKENI.

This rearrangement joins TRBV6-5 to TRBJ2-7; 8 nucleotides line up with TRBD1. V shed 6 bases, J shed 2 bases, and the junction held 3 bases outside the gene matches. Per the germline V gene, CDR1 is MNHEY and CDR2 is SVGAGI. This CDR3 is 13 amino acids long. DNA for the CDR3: TGTGCCAGCAGACAGGGGGGTACCTACGAGCAGTACTTC. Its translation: CASRQGGTYEQYF.

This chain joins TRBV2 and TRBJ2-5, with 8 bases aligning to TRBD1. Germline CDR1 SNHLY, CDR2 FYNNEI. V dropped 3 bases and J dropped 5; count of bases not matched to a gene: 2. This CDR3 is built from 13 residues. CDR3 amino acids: CASSEDRAETQYF. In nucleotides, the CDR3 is TGTGCCAGCAGTGAGGACAGGGCTGAGACCCAGTACTTC.

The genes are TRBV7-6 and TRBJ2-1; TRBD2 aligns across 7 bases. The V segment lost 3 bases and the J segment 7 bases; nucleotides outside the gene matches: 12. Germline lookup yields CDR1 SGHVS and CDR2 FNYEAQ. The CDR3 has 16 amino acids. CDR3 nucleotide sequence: TGTGCCAGCAGCTTGGGACTCCCTGCCGGGGGGAATGAGCAGTTCTTC. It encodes CASSLGLPAGGNEQFF.